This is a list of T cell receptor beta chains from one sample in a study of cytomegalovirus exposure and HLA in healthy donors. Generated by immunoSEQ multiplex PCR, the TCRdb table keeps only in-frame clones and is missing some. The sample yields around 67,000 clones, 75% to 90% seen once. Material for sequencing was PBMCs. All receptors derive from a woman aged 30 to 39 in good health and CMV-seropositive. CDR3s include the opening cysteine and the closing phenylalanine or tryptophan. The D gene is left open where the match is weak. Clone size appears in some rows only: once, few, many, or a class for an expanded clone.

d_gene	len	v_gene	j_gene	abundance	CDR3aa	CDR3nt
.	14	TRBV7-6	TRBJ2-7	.	CASSPRGTSYEQYF	TGTGCCAGCAGCCCCCGGGGTACCTCCTACGAGCAGTACTTC
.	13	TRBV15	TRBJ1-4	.	CATSRGAGEKLFF	TGTGCCACCAGCAGAGGGGCGGGGGAAAAACTGTTTTTT
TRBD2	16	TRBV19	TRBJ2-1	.	CASSTEGTSGSNEQFF	TGTGCCAGTAGTACGGAAGGGACTAGCGGGAGTAATGAGCAGTTCTTC
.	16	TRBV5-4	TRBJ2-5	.	CASSSSPAGTEETQYF	TGTGCCAGCAGCTCCAGTCCCGCGGGAACGGAAGAGACCCAGTACTTC
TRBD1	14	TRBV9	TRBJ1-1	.	CASSVGQLHTEAFF	TGTGCCAGCAGCGTGGGACAGCTACACACTGAAGCTTTCTTT
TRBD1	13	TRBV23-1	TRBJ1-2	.	CASSRQGRYGYTF	TGCGCCAGCAGTCGACAGGGCCGCTATGGCTACACCTTC
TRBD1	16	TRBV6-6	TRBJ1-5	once	CASSRSVGTGGFAGHF	TGTGCCAGCAGCCGATCAGTAGGGACAGGGGGCTTCGCGGGGCATTTT
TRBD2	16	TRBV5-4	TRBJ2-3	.	CASSPIAGEPTDTQYF	TGTGCCAGCAGCCCGATAGCGGGAGAGCCCACAGATACGCAGTATTTT
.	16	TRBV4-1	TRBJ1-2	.	CASSQLQGNGVHGYTF	TGCGCCAGCAGCCAACTGCAGGGAAATGGAGTCCATGGCTACACCTTC
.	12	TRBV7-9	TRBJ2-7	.	CASRGGLREQYF	TGTGCCAGCAGGGGGGGATTGCGAGAGCAGTACTTC
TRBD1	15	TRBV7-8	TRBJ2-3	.	CASSFGQGGTDTQYF	TGTGCCAGCAGCTTTGGACAGGGGGGCACAGATACGCAGTATTTT
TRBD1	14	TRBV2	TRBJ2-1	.	CASLFGQGYNEQFF	TGTGCCAGCCTTTTCGGACAGGGTTACAATGAGCAGTTCTTC
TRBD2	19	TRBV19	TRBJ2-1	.	CASSPGTSGILGLNNEQFF	TGTGCCAGTAGTCCCGGGACTAGCGGGATCCTCGGACTAAACAATGAGCAGTTCTTC
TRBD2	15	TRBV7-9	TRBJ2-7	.	CASSFVVAGAYEQYF	TGTGCCAGCAGCTTTGTGGTAGCGGGAGCCTACGAGCAGTACTTC
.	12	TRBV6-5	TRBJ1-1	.	CASSRVGTEAFF	TGTGCCAGCAGCCGGGTCGGGACTGAAGCTTTCTTT
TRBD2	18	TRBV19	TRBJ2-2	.	CASSMGTGGFGNTGELFF	TGTGCCAGTAGTATGGGGACGGGGGGATTTGGGAACACCGGGGAGCTGTTTTTT
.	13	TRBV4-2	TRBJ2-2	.	CASRTGGTGELFF	TGTGCCAGCAGAACGGGTGGGACCGGGGAGCTGTTTTTT
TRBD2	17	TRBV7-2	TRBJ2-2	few	CASSLAGSGRRAGELFF	TGTGCCAGCAGCTTAGCGGGGAGCGGGAGAAGGGCCGGGGAGCTGTTTTTT
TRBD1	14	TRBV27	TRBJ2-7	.	CASSLLGRGLEQYF	TGTGCCAGCAGTTTATTAGGCAGGGGGCTGGAGCAGTACTTC
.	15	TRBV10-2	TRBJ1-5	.	CATRIAGVGNQPQHF	TGCGCCACCAGAATCGCAGGGGTTGGAAATCAGCCCCAGCATTTT
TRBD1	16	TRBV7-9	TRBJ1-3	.	CASSTDRGSSGNTIYF	TGTGCCAGCAGCACGGACAGGGGGTCCTCTGGAAACACCATATATTTT
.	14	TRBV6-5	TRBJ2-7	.	CASSYSPNSYEQYF	TGTGCCAGCAGTTACTCCCCAAATTCCTACGAGCAGTACTTC
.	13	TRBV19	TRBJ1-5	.	CASSLRGLQPQHF	TGTGCCAGTAGTTTGCGGGGTCTTCAGCCCCAGCATTTT
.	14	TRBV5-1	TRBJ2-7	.	CASSLGGLIYEQYF	TGCGCCAGCAGCTTGGGGGGGCTAATCTACGAGCAGTACTTC
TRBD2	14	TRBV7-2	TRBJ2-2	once	CASSFGGGPGELFF	TGTGCCAGCAGCTTCGGGGGGGGGCCCGGGGAGCTGTTTTTT
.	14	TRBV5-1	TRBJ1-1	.	CASSLDRVDTEAFF	TGCGCCAGCAGCTTGGACAGGGTGGACACTGAAGCTTTCTTT
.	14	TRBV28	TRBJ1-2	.	CASSLYSENYGYTF	TGTGCCAGCAGTTTATATTCAGAAAACTATGGCTACACCTTC
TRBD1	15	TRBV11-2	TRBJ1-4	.	CASSLGQGSNEKLFF	TGTGCCAGCAGCTTAGGACAGGGGTCGAATGAAAAACTGTTTTTT
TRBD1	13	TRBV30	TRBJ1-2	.	CVREGQGGFGYTF	TGTGTCCGGGAGGGACAGGGGGGTTTTGGCTACACCTTC
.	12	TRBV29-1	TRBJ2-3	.	CSVEEGGVTQYF	TGCAGCGTTGAAGAAGGGGGGGTTACGCAGTATTTT
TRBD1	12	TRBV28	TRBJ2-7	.	CASSSSTGVLGF	TGTGCCAGCAGTTCGAGCACAGGGGTGTTAGGCTTC
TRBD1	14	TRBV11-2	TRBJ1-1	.	CASSSRTGNTEAFF	TGTGCCAGCAGCTCCAGGACAGGGAACACTGAAGCTTTCTTT
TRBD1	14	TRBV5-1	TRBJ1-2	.	CASSWTGGAYGYTF	TGCGCCAGCAGCTGGACAGGGGGCGCATATGGCTACACCTTC
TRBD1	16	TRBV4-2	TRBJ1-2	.	CASSQVGGRDSYGYTF	TGTGCCAGCAGCCAAGTAGGGGGTCGGGACAGCTATGGCTACACCTTC
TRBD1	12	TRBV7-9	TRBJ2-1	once	CASSRQGNEQFF	TGTGCCAGCAGCCGACAGGGGAATGAGCAGTTCTTC
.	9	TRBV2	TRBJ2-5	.	CASESAQYF	TGTGCCAGCGAATCGGCCCAGTACTTC
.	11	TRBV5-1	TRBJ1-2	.	CASSPWAGYTF	TGCGCCAGCAGCCCATGGGCCGGCTACACCTTC
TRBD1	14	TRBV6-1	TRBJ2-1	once	CASLRDRGRSEQFF	TGTGCCAGCTTACGGGACAGGGGGCGATCTGAGCAGTTCTTC
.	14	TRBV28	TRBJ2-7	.	CATRGAGATYEQYF	TGTGCCACCAGGGGGGCGGGAGCGACCTACGAGCAGTACTTC
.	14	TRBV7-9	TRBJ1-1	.	CASRSGTPYTEAFF	TGTGCCAGCAGATCCGGGACACCGTACACTGAAGCTTTCTTT
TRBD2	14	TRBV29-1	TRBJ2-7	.	CSVNRIAGSYEQYF	TGCAGCGTTAACCGGATAGCGGGGAGCTACGAGCAGTACTTC
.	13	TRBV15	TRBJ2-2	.	CATSRTVAGELFF	TGTGCCACCAGCAGGACAGTAGCCGGGGAGCTGTTTTTT
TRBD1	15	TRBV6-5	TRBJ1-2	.	CASRDRPAFNYGYTF	TGTGCCAGCAGGGACAGGCCCGCCTTTAACTATGGCTACACCTTC
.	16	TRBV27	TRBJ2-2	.	CASSLSWRELIGELFF	TGTGCCAGCAGTTTATCGTGGAGGGAGTTGATCGGGGAGCTGTTTTTT
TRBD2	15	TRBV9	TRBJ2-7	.	CASSVGTSGPYEQYF	TGTGCCAGCAGCGTGGGGACTAGCGGACCCTACGAGCAGTACTTC
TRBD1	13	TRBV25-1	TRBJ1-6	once	CASRDRLNSPLHF	TGTGCCAGTCGGGACAGGCTTAATTCACCCCTCCACTTT
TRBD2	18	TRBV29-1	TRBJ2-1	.	CSVGSGITTESSYNEQFF	TGCAGCGTTGGCAGCGGGATCACCACCGAAAGCTCCTACAATGAGCAGTTCTTC
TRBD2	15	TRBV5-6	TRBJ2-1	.	CASSFGLAGVDEQFF	TGTGCCAGCAGCTTCGGACTAGCGGGAGTGGATGAGCAGTTCTTC
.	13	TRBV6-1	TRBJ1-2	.	CASRGTTFYGYTF	TGTGCCAGCAGGGGGACTACATTCTATGGCTACACCTTC
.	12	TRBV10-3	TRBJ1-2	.	CAISPQDYGYTF	TGTGCCATCAGTCCACAGGACTATGGCTACACCTTC
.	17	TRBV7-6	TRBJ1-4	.	CASSLGRDVATNEKLFF	TGTGCCAGCAGCTTAGGGCGGGACGTAGCAACTAATGAAAAACTGTTTTTT
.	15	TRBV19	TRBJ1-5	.	CASSIIAHSNQPQHF	TGTGCCAGTAGTATTATCGCACATAGCAATCAGCCCCAGCATTTT
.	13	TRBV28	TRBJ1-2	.	CASSGGSGYGYTF	TGTGCCAGCAGTGGGGGCTCTGGCTATGGCTACACCTTC
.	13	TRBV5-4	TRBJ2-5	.	CASSFIAGETQYF	TGTGCCAGCAGCTTTATTGCGGGAGAGACCCAGTACTTC